This T cell receptor (beta chain) is drawn from a study of T cell responses to AZD1222 COVID-19 vaccine. The overall study: Second-dose groups at about 4 or about 12 weeks were pooled.

This table comes from immunoSEQ multiplex PCR, and its TCRdb copy is limited to in-frame clones, with some not included. The repertoire includes nearly 95,000 clones, 90% of them detected once, and 8.4% sits in the top ten. Of note for this clone: The antigen remains undetermined.

Study outcomes and limitations: The breadth and depth of Spike-specific TCRs increased once two AZD1222 doses had been given. Targets within unmutated variant regions were reportedly found for nearly half of spike-specific TCRs. Just a handful of people given AZD1222 tested seropositive at baseline.

V lost 1 base and J 0 bases, leaving 4 bases between the germline ends. Germline-derived CDR1 and CDR2 are MNHNS and SASEGT. The length of the CDR3 is 15 residues. The chain employs TRBV6-1 and TRBJ2-6; the D is unclear. This material consisted of peripheral blood, taken on day 0 of AZD1222 vaccination. This TCR derives from an adult in good health. CDR3 DNA: TGTGCCAGCAGTGAAGAGAGCTCTGGGGCCAACGTCCTGACTTTC. Its protein is CASSEESSGANVLTF.